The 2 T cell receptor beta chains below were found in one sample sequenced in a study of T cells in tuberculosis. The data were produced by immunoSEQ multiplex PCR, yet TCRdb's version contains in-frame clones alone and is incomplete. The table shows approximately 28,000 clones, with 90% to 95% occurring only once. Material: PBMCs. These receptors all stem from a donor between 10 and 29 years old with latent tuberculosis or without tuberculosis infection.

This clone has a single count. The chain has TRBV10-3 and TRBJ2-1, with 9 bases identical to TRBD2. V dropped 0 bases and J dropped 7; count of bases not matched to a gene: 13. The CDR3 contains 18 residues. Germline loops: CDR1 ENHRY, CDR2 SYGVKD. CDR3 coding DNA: TGTGCCATCAGTGAGTCGCCCGTTTGGGCGGGGGGGAGGAATGAGCAGTTCTTC. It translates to CAISESPVWAGGRNEQFF.

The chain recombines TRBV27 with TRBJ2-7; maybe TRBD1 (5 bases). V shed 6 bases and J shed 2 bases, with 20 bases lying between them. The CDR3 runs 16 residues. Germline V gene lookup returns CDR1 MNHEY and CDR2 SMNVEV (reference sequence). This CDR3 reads CASSTSPSGAAYEQYF. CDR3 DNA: TGTGCCAGCAGCACCAGTCCCTCTGGGGCGGCCTACGAGCAGTACTTC.